This T cell receptor (beta chain) was observed in a study of T-cell memory formation after mild COVID-19. Study context: The two donors had largely donor-specific TCR clusters.

The study, taken as a whole, reports: Pre-infection memory carried some responding clones, suggesting that cross-reactive memory joined. Second-wave clones that peaked on day 37 lacked confirmed SARS-CoV-2 specificity.

In TCRdb, the 5' RACE reads were re-called with MiXCR into one record per CDR3 protein. The table lists approximately 440,000 distinct CDR3 sequences, around 20% of them singletons. This clonotype was found a few times. Its antigen is not identified. The receptor was derived from an adult woman who had mild COVID-19 (a few samples of this study predate the infection). Cell type and time point are not known. Specimen: PBMCs or a T cell subset sorted from them (not recorded which).

CDR3 residues: CASSLGWLGQPGDTQYF. As DNA, the CDR3 is TGTGCCAGCAGCTTAGGGTGGTTGGGCCAGCCGGGAGATACGCAGTATTTT. The chain links TRBV7-6 to TRBJ2-3, with D unresolved. V lost 1 base, J lost 5 bases, and 19 bases lay in between. The CDR3 totals 17 residues. Germline loops: CDR1 SGHVS, CDR2 FNYEAQ.